This T cell receptor beta chain was recovered during a study of T cell repertoires in cytomegalovirus infection. The CDR3 contains 13 residues. The germline V gene has CDR1 MDHEN and CDR2 SYDVKM. Trimming left V 2 bases short and J 6 bases short, with 7 bases between. At least ten counts were recorded for this clonotype. TCRdb reanalysed the reads using MiXCR and keeps one entry per CDR3 protein. There are some 600,000 distinct CDR3 sequences in the sample; 20% to 30% occur only once, and 8% lies in the top ten. This TCR was sampled from a human donor in good health (CMV status not recorded). Some clones in this sample may be carry-over from other donors' samples. The specimen was CD8+ T cells from PBMCs. The chain couples TRBV28 to TRBJ2-2, with D tentatively TRBD1 (5 bases). CDR3 loop: CASSLPGSGELFF. DNA of the CDR3: TGTGCCAGCAGTTTACCAGGGTCCGGGGAGCTGTTTTTT.